These 24 T cell receptor beta chains originate from one sample sequenced in a study of cytomegalovirus exposure and HLA in healthy donors. 60 Vbeta and 13 Jbeta primers were used in PCR. Sequenced by immunoSEQ multiplex PCR; TCRdb stores in-frame clones only, minus some. The sample has about 150,000 clones, 64% seen once; the top ten hold about 2.9%. Sequencing used PBMCs. These receptors all come from a woman between 25 and 40 years old in good health and CMV-seropositive.

This chain uses TRBV6-5 with TRBJ1-1, with unresolved D. Looked up from germline, CDR1 is MNHEY and CDR2 is SVGAGI. Between the trimmed V and J ends, which lost 1 base and 0 bases, there was a span of 6 bases. The CDR3 sequence is 14 residues long. This chain's CDR3 is CASSYFSLNTEAFF. The CDR3 bases are TGTGCCAGCAGTTACTTTAGCCTGAACACTGAAGCTTTCTTT.

The rearrangement links TRBV20-1 to TRBJ1-1; possible D gene TRBD1, 6 bases. V was pared by 2 bases and J by 12 bases, with 13 bases between. Looked up from germline, CDR1 is DFQATT and CDR2 is SNEGSKA (reference sequence). The CDR3 extends over 11 amino acids. CDR3 nucleotides: TGCAGTGCTAGAAGTCAGGGGCCGACTTTCTTT. Encoded protein: CSARSQGPTFF.

This chain links TRBV5-1 with TRBJ2-1; TRBD2 might be the D (5 bases). Germline values: CDR1 SGHRS, CDR2 YFSETQ. The CDR3 extends over 15 amino acids. Between the trimmed V and J ends, which lost 6 bases and 1 base, there was a span of 14 bases. CDR3 residues: CASKSGGLSYNEQFF. The DNA of the CDR3 is TGCGCCAGCAAGAGTGGCGGGTTATCCTACAATGAGCAGTTCTTC.

The genes are TRBV10-3 and TRBJ2-5, with 9 nucleotides matching TRBD2. TRBJ2-7 matches the DNA end more closely, so the J call is doubtful. CDR3 size: 15 residues. Germline CDR1 ENHRY, CDR2 SYGVKD. The CDR3 coding sequence is TGTGCCATCAGTGAGTTAGCGGGGGACACCTACGAGCAGTACTTC. The encoded protein is CAISELAGDTYEQYF.

J is TRBJ2-7 and V is TRBV4-1, with 7 bases matching TRBD1. The J segment lost 0 bases and the V segment lost 3 bases, leaving 5 bases of the junction unmatched. The germline CDR1 and CDR2 sequences are MGHRA and YSYEKL. CDR3 size: 15 residues. The CDR3 sequence: CASSQTDRVSYEQYF. CDR3 DNA sequence: TGCGCCAGCAGCCAGACCGACAGGGTCTCCTACGAGCAGTACTTC.

The chain combines TRBV9 with TRBJ2-2; a weak D match, TRBD1 (6 bases). Germline-derived CDR1 and CDR2 are SGDLS and YYNGEE. Trimming pared 4 bases from V and 0 bases from J, leaving 16 bases between. The CDR3 loop spans 17 amino acids. CDR3 DNA sequence: TGTGCCAGCAGCTCAAGGACAGAGTCCGCGAACACCGGGGAGCTGTTTTTT. Protein: CASSSRTESANTGELFF. Drawing the rest from reference TRBV9 and TRBJ2-2, the complete variable domain is DSGVTQTPKHLITATGQRVTLRCSPRSGDLSVYWYQQSLDQGLQFLIQYYNGEERAKGNILERFSAQQFPDLHSELNLSSLELGDSALYFCASSSRTESANTGELFFGEGSRLTVL.

V usage is TRBV10-3 and J usage is TRBJ1-1; D not resolved. Germline V lookup: CDR1 ENHRY, CDR2 SYGVKD. The V end lost 4 bases, the J end lost 8 bases, and 26 bases lay between the germline ends. The CDR3 sequence is 17 residues long. The CDR3 DNA reads TGTGCCATCAGTGGGGAGAAAGGATTCGGTTTTCCCTCCGAAGCTTTCTTT. Its translation is CAISGEKGFGFPSEAFF.

The chain recombines TRBV4-1 with TRBJ1-5, with 7 positions matching TRBD1. Trimming at V came to 4 bases and at J to 7 bases, leaving 7 bases not matched to a gene. There are 14 residues in the CDR3. Germline V gene data show CDR1 as MGHRA and CDR2 as YSYEKL. CDR3 DNA sequence: TGCGCCAGCAGCCTAGACAGGGTTGAACAGCCCCAGCATTTT. It yields the protein CASSLDRVEQPQHF.

The genes are TRBV7-9 and TRBJ2-1; D gene uncertain. Per germline, CDR1 SEHNR and CDR2 FQNEAQ (reference sequence). The V end lost 1 base, the J end lost 6 bases, and 10 bases lay between the germline ends. The CDR3 spans 14 residues. CDR3 loop: CASSLDAGINEQFF. The CDR3 DNA reads TGTGCCAGCAGCTTAGACGCAGGAATCAATGAGCAGTTCTTC.

This clone was detected only a few times. The chain has TRBV6-1 and TRBJ1-2; D is ambiguous. With 0 bases removed from V and 4 bases from J, the gap between germline ends came to 15 bases. CDR1 and CDR2 from the germline V gene are MNHNS and SASEGT. CDR3 size: 16 residues. The CDR3 DNA reads TGTGCCAGCAGTGAAGCGCTTCCGGTAACTCGCTATGGCTACACCTTC. This gives the protein CASSEALPVTRYGYTF.

V gene TRBV18 combines with J gene TRBJ1-1, with TRBD1 as a possible D gene (6 bases). V was shortened by 2 bases and J by 5 bases, with 18 bases between the two germline ends. CDR3 length equals 16 residues. The germline V gene encodes CDR1 KGHSH and CDR2 LQKENI. The DNA of the CDR3 is TGTGCCAGCTCACCAGGGGGCAGATGGGGAGGGACTGAAGCTTTCTTT. Translating gives CASSPGGRWGGTEAFF.

V gene TRBV5-1 combines with J gene TRBJ1-3; D remains ambiguous. The germline V gene has CDR1 SGHRS and CDR2 YFSETQ. The V end lost 3 bases, the J end lost 0 bases, and 10 bases lay between the germline ends. The CDR3 length is 15 residues. Here the CDR3 reads CASSSSTSSGNTIYF. The CDR3 DNA reads as TGCGCCAGCAGCTCCTCAACGAGCTCTGGAAACACCATATATTTT.

The sample holds a few counts of this clone. The rearrangement uses TRBV9 and TRBJ1-1; the D is unclear. Trimming took 1 base from V and 4 from J, leaving 2 bases between them. This CDR3 is built from 11 residues. Per germline, CDR1 SGDLS and CDR2 YYNGEE. The CDR3 sequence: CASSVLTEAFF. CDR3 sequence (DNA): TGTGCCAGCAGCGTACTCACTGAAGCTTTCTTT.

This clone was counted between two and nine times. V and J are TRBV5-6 and TRBJ2-5; the D gene is possibly TRBD2 (5 bases). This CDR3 is built from 15 residues. V was pared by 0 bases and J by 6 bases, with 15 bases between. Germline assignment: CDR1 SGHDT and CDR2 YYEEEE. CDR3 residues: CASSLVIEGMKTQYF. CDR3 nucleotides: TGTGCCAGCAGCTTGGTTATTGAGGGAATGAAGACCCAGTACTTC.

The gene calls are TRBV5-8 and TRBJ1-5; 7 bases map to TRBD1. Germline CDR1 and CDR2: SGHTS and YDEGEE. V trimming: 3 bases; J trimming: 0 bases; junction bases outside the gene matches: 3. There are 15 residues in the CDR3. The CDR3 sequence is CASSSGQHSNQPQHF. The CDR3 DNA is TGTGCCAGCAGCTCGGGACAGCATAGCAATCAGCCCCAGCATTTT.

In its sample, this clone was seen a few times. The rearrangement joins TRBV11-3 to TRBJ2-7; TRBD1 matches 7 bases. With V trimmed by 0 bases and J by 4 bases, 6 bases remained unmatched. CDR3 length: 15 residues. Looked up from germline, CDR1 is SGHNT and CDR2 is YENEEA. The CDR3, as DNA: TGTGCCAGCAGCTTAGAGACAGGGTCAGCTTACGAGCAGTACTTC. The encoded protein is CASSLETGSAYEQYF.

The chain couples TRBV5-4 to TRBJ2-7, with TRBD1 identical over 8 bases. The trim removed 4 bases at V and 2 bases at J, leaving 5 bases unmatched. Germline V gene data show CDR1 as SGHNT and CDR2 as YYREEE (reference sequence). This CDR3 spans 14 amino acids. The CDR3 is CASSPRDRTYEQYF. The DNA for the CDR3 is TGTGCCAGCAGCCCCCGGGACAGGACCTACGAGCAGTACTTC.

This clone showed up just a few times. The V and J genes are TRBV9 and TRBJ2-7; D is perhaps TRBD2 (6 bases). CDR1 and CDR2 from the germline V gene are SGDLS and YYNGEE. The CDR3 runs 14 residues. Trimming cost V 7 bases and J 3 bases, with 17 bases left between them. DNA for the CDR3: TGTGCCAGCTCCGTGGCCGGGAGCGGCTACGAGCAGTACTTC. Its protein is CASSVAGSGYEQYF.

The rearrangement uses TRBV5-1 and TRBJ2-7; tentative D call: TRBD1 (5 bases). Deletions cut 2 bases from V and 7 bases from J, with 22 bases between. Germline values: CDR1 SGHRS, CDR2 YFSETQ. This CDR3 comprises 16 residues. Here the CDR3 reads CASSLDSLIYRGEQYF. For the CDR3, the DNA is TGCGCCAGCAGCTTAGATAGCCTCATCTATAGGGGAGAGCAGTACTTC.

This clone came up a few times. The genes are TRBV6-1 and TRBJ1-5, with D unresolved. Germline CDR1 and CDR2: MNHNS and SASEGT. V shed 3 bases and J shed 6 bases, with 9 bases lying between them. The CDR3 has 13 amino acids. The CDR3 nucleotides are TGTGCCAGCAGTGATACTAAGCGTCAGCCCCAGCATTTT. Its protein product is CASSDTKRQPQHF.

V is TRBV7-2 and J is TRBJ2-7; 9 bases line up with TRBD1. In germline, CDR1 is SGHTA, CDR2 FQGNSA. V lost 0 bases and J lost 1; bases outside the gene matches: 4. The CDR3 is 16 residues long. This CDR3 reads CASSLAPGQGSYEQYF. The CDR3 nucleotides read TGTGCCAGCAGCTTAGCCCCGGGACAGGGTTCCTACGAGCAGTACTTC.

The rearrangement links TRBV13 to TRBJ1-2, with a possible D match to TRBD1 (5 bases). This CDR3 is built from 15 residues. Trimming shortened V by 0 bases and J by 4 bases, and 12 bases separated the two germline ends. Germline values: CDR1 PRHDT, CDR2 FYEKMQ (reference sequence). Written as DNA, the CDR3 is TGTGCCAGCAGCTTAGGAGACAGCCTTACCTATGGCTACACCTTC. It encodes CASSLGDSLTYGYTF.

The chain is built from TRBV28 and TRBJ2-6, with TRBD2 matching 7 bases. Losses at the gene ends were 6 bases for V and 2 bases for J; bases not matched to a gene: 13. The CDR3 is 18 amino acids. Germline CDR1 reads MDHEN; CDR2 reads SYDVKM. The CDR3 sequence is CASSPSGVSRAGANVLTF. The CDR3 nucleotides are TGTGCCAGCAGCCCAAGCGGGGTGAGCCGAGCTGGGGCCAACGTCCTGACTTTC.

This chain links TRBV30 with TRBJ1-3, with 8 positions matching TRBD1. Germline V lookup: CDR1 GTSNPN, CDR2 SVGIG (reference sequence). CDR3 length: 16 amino acids. V shed 5 bases, J shed 0 bases, and the junction held 9 bases outside the gene matches. DNA of the CDR3: TGTGCCTGGGTCCGGGACAGGTCCTTCTCTGGAAACACCATATATTTT. Translated, it gives CAWVRDRSFSGNTIYF.